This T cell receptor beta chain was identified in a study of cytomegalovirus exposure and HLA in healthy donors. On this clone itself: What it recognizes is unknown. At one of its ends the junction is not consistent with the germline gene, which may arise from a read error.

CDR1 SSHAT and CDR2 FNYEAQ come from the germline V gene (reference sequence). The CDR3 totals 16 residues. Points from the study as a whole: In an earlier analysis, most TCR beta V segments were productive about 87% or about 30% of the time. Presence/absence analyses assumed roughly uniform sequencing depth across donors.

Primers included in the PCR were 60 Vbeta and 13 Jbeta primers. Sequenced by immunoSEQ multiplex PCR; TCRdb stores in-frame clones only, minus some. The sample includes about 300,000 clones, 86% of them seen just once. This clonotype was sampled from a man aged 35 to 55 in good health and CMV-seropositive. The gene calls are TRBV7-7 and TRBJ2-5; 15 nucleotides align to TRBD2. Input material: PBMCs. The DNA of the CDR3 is TGTGCTAGCAGCCGGGGACTAGCGGGAGGTGAAGAGACCCAGTACTTC. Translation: CASSRGLAGGEETQYF.